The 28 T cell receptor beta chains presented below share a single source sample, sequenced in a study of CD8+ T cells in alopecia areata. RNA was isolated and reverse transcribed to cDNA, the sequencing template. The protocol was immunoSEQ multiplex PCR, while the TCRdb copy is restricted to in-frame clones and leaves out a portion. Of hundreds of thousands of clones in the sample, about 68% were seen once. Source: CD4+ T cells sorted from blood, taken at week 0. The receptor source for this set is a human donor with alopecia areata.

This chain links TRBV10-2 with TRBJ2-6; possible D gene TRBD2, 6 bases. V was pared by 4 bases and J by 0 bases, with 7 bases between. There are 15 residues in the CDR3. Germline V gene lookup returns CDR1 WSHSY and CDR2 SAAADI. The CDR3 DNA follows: TGCGCCAGCAGTGTGGGGGGCTCTGGGGCCAACGTCCTGACTTTC. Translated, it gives CASSVGGSGANVLTF.

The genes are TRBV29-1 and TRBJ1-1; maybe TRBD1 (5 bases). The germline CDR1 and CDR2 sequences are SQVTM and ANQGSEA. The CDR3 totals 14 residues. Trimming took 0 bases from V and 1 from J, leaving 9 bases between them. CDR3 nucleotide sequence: TGCAGCGTTGAAGATTTTGGACAGAACACTGAAGCTTTCTTT. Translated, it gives CSVEDFGQNTEAFF.

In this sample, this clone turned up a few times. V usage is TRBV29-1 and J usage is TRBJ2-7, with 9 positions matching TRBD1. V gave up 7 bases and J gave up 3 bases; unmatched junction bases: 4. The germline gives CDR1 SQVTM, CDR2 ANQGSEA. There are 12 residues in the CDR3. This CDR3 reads CSALTGGYEQYF. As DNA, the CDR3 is TGCAGCGCCTTGACAGGGGGCTACGAGCAGTACTTC.

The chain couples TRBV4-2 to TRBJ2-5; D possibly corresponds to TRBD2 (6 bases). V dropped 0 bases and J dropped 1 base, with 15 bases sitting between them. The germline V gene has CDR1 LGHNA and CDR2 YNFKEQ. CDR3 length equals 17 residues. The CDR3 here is CASSQEGSSALQETQYF. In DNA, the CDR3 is TGTGCCAGCAGCCAAGAGGGGTCTAGCGCCCTCCAAGAGACCCAGTACTTC.

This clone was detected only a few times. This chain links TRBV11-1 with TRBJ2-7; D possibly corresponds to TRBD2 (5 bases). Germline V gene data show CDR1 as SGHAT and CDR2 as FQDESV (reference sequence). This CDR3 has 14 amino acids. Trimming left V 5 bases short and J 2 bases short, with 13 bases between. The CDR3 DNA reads TGTGCCAGCAGCCTCAGGAGGCCCCCCTACGAGCAGTACTTC. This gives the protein CASSLRRPPYEQYF.

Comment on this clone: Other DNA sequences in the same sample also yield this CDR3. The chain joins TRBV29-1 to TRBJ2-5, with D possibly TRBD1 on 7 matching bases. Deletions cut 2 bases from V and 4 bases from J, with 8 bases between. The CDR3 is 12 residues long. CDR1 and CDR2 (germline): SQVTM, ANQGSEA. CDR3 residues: CSVEQGGETQYF. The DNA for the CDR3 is TGCAGCGTTGAACAGGGGGGAGAGACCCAGTACTTC.

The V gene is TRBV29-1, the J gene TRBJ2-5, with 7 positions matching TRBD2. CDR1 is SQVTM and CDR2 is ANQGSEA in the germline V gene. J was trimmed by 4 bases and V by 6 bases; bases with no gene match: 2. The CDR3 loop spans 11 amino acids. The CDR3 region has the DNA TGCAGCGTGGGGGGGGTAGAGACCCAGTACTTC. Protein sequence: CSVGGVETQYF.

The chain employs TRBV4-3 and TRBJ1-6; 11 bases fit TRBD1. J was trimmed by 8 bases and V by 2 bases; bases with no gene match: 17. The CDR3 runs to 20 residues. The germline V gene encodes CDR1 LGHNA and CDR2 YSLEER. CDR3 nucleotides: TGCGCCAGCAGCCAAAACAGCCCAGGACAGGGGGCGGATGTAGATTCACCCCTCCACTTT. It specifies CASSQNSPGQGADVDSPLHF.

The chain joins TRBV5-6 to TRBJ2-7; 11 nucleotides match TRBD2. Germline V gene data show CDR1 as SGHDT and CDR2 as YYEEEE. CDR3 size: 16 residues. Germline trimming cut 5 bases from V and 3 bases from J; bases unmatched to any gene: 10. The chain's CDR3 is CASSSSPGLADYEQYF. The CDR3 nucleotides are TGTGCCAGCAGTTCATCTCCGGGACTAGCGGACTACGAGCAGTACTTC. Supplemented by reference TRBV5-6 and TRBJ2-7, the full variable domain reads DAGVTQSPTHLIKTRGQQVTLRCSPKSGHDTVSWYQQALGQGPQFIFQYYEEEERQRGNFPDRFSGHQFPNYSSELNVNALLLGDSALYLCASSSSPGLADYEQYFGPGTRLTVT.

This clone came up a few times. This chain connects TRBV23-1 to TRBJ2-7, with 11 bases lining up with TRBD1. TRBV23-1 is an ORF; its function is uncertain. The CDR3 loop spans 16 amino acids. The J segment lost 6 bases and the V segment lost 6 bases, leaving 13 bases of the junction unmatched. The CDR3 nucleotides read TGCGCCAGCAGGGACAAAGGCGGACAGGGGGCTTGCGAGCAGTACTTC. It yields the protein CASRDKGGQGACEQYF.

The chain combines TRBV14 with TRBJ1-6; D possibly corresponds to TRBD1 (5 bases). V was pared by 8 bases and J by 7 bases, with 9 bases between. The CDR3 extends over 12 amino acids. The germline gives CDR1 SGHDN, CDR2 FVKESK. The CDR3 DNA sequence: TGTGCCAGCGGGGGTAAGAATTCACCCCTCCACTTT. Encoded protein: CASGGKNSPLHF. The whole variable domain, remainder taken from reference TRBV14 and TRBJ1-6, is EAGVTQFPSHSVIEKGQTVTLRCDPISGHDNLYWYRRVMGKEIKFLLHFVKESKQDESGMPNNRFLAERTGGTYSTLKVQPAELEDSGVYFCASGGKNSPLHFGNGTRLTVT.

CDR3 nucleotide sequence: TGTGCCAGCAGCTTAGTGTACAATGAGCAGTTCTTC. Amino acid sequence: CASSLVYNEQFF. The chain carries TRBV7-2 and TRBJ2-1; D ambiguous. V lost 1 base to trimming and J lost 4 bases, with 2 bases between them. The CDR3 contains 12 residues. CDR1 SGHTA and CDR2 FQGNSA come from the germline V gene.

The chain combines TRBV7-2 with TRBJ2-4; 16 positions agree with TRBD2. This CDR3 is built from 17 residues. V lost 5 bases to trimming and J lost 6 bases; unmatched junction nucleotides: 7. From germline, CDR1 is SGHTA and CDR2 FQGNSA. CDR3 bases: TGTGCCAGCAGCCCGGGACTAGCGGGGGGGCCGGGAAACATTCAGTACTTC. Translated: CASSPGLAGGPGNIQYF.

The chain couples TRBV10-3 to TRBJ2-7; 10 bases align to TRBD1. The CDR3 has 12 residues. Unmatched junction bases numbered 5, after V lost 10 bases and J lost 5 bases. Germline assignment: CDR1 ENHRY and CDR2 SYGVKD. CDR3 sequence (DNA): TGTGCCACGGGACAGGGGTTCGACGAGCAGTACTTC. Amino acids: CATGQGFDEQYF.

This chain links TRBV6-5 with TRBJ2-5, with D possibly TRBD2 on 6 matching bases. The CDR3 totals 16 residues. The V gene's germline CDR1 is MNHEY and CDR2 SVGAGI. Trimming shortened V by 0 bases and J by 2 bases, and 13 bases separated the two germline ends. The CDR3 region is CASSYSLLASQETQYF. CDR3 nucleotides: TGTGCCAGCAGTTACTCCCTTCTAGCGTCTCAAGAGACCCAGTACTTC.

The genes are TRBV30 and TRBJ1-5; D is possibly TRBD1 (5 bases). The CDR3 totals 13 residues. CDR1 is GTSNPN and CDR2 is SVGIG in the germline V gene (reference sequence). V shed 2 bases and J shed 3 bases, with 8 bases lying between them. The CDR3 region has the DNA TGTGCCTGGAGTATGGGGCCCAATCAGCCCCAGCATTTT. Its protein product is CAWSMGPNQPQHF.

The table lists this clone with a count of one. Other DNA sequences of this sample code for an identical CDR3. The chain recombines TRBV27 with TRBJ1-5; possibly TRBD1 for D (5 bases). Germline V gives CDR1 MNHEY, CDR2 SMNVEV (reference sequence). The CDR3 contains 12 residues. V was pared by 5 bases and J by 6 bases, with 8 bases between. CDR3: CASSLRGQPQHF. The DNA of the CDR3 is TGTGCCAGCAGTCTGAGGGGTCAGCCCCAGCATTTT.

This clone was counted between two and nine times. CDR3 amino acids: CSVRTGAHEQYF. The DNA of the CDR3 is TGCAGCGTGAGGACAGGCGCCCACGAGCAGTACTTC. The J gene is TRBJ2-7, the V gene TRBV29-1; 7 bases are a match to TRBD1. The CDR3 runs to 12 residues. Per germline, CDR1 SQVTM and CDR2 ANQGSEA. The V and J ends lost 6 bases and 5 bases, in that order; junction bases with no gene match: 7.

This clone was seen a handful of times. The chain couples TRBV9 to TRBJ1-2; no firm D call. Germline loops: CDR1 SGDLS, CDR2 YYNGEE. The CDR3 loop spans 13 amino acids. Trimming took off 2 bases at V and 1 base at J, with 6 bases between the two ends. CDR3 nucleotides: TGTGCCAGCAGCGTGGCGATTAACTATGGCTACACCTTC. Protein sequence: CASSVAINYGYTF.

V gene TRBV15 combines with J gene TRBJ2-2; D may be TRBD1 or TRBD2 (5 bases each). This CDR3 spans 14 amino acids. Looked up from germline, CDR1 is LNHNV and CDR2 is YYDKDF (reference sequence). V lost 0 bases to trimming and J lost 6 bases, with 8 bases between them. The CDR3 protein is CATSRDLGAGELFF. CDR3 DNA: TGTGCCACCAGCAGAGATTTGGGGGCCGGGGAGCTGTTTTTT.

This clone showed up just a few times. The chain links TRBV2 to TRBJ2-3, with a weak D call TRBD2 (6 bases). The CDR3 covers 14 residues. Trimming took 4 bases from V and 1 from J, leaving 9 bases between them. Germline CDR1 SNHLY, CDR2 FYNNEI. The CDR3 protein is CASSAQRGTDTQYF. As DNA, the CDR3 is TGTGCCAGCAGTGCCCAGCGGGGCACAGATACGCAGTATTTT.

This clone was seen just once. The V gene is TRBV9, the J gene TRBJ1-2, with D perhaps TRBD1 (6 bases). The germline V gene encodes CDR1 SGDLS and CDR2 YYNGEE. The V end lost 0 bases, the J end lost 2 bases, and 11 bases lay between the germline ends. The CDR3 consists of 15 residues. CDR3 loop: CASSVEGHSNYGYTF. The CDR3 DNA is TGTGCCAGCAGCGTAGAGGGACACAGCAACTATGGCTACACCTTC.

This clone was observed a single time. As DNA, the CDR3 is TGTGCCAGCAGTTTCGGCAGGGGATCAGGTCAGCCCCAGCATTTT. Protein sequence: CASSFGRGSGQPQHF. The V call is TRBV27, the J call TRBJ1-5, with D perhaps matching TRBD1 (6 bases). Trimming pared 3 bases from V and 6 bases from J, leaving 15 bases between. Germline-derived CDR1 and CDR2 are MNHEY and SMNVEV (reference sequence). The CDR3 covers 15 residues.

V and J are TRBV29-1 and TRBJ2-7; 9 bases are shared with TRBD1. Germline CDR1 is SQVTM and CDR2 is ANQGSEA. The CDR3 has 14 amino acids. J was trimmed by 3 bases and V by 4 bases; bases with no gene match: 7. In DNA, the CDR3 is TGCAGCGTTGTACCCGGGACAGGGATCTACGAGCAGTACTTC. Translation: CSVVPGTGIYEQYF.

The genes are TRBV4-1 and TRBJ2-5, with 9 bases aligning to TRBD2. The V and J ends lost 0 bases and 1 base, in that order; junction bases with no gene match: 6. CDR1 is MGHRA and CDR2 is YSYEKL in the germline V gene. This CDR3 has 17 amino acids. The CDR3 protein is CASSQDPGGGVQETQYF. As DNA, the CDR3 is TGCGCCAGCAGCCAAGATCCGGGCGGGGGGGTCCAAGAGACCCAGTACTTC.

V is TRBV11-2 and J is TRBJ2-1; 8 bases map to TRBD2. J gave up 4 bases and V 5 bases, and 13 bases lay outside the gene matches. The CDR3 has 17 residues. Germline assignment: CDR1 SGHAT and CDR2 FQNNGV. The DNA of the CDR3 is TGTGCCAGCAGCCCTGGTGGGCGGGGGGCCCTTTACAATGAGCAGTTCTTC. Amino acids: CASSPGGRGALYNEQFF.

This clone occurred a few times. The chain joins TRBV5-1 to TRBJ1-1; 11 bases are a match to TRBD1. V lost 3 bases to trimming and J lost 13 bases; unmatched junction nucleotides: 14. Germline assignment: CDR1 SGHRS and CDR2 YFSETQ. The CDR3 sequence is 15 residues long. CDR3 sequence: CASSSLPGQGAHGFF. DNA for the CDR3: TGCGCCAGCAGCTCCCTCCCTGGACAGGGGGCGCATGGTTTCTTT.

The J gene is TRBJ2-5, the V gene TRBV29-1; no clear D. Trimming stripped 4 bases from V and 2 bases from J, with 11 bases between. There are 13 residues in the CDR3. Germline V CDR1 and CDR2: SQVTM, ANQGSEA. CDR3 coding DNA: TGCAGCGTTGGAGGTGGGGTTCAAGAGACCCAGTACTTC. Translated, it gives CSVGGGVQETQYF. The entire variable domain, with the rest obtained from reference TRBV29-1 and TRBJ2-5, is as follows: SAVISQKPSRDICQRGTSLTIQCQVDSQVTMMFWYRQQPGQSLTLIATANQGSEATYESGFVIDKFPISRPNLTFSTLTVSNMSPEDSSIYLCSVGGGVQETQYFGPGTRLLVL.